This TCR beta chain was retrieved from a study of T cells after posttransplantation cyclophosphamide. Only in-frame clones appear in the TCRdb table, and some are missing; sequencing was by immunoSEQ multiplex PCR. The sample holds roughly 4,600 clones, almost 85% seen once. Trimming cost V 2 bases and J 4 bases; bases outside gene matches: 6. In germline, CDR1 is MNHEY, CDR2 SMNVEV (reference sequence). The length of the CDR3 is 15 residues. Control samples came 1 year after myeloablative marrow transplants with methotrexate plus calcineurin inhibitor. The source material was PBMCs, sampled after an allogeneic stem cell transplant with a calcineurin inhibitor and methotrexate. This TCR was sampled from a male patient aged 35-55 years who received an allogeneic stem cell transplant from an unrelated donor, was CMV-positive, and had chronic GVHD only. Certain T cells may be donor cells from the graft. The chain recombines TRBV27 with TRBJ1-2; 8 bases are a match to TRBD1. The CDR3 DNA reads TGTGCCAGCAGTTTAGGGCGACAGGGGTCCTATGGCTACACCTTC. Translating it yields CASSLGRQGSYGYTF.